The 31 T cell receptor beta chains below all came from one sample that was sequenced in a study of blood T cells in healthy people across ages (dated by TCRdb to 2014 to 2015). Library creation used 5' RACE. Sequenced on an Illumina HiSeq 2500. A second PCR of roughly 7 to 11 cycles was performed with a sample-barcoded 5' primer and a J-beta primer mix. The public reads were reprocessed in TCRdb via fastp at Q25 and MiXCR, keeping in-frame beta chains. Every distinct CDR3 protein forms one entry, paired with its most common genes and DNA. The sample has about a million distinct CDR3 sequences on record, 51% of them singletons. The top ten clonotypes cover around a fifth of the sample. The sample was blood. Receptors were obtained from a woman aged 55-69 years in good health.

The genes are TRBV20-1 and TRBJ2-3, with 9 bases lining up with TRBD1. Germline V gene sequence: CDR1 DFQATT, CDR2 SNEGSKA (reference sequence). The CDR3 extends over 15 amino acids. V lost 6 bases, J lost 0 bases, and 7 bases stayed unmatched. Here the CDR3 reads CSAPDRGISTDTQYF. DNA of the CDR3: TGCAGTGCCCCGGACAGGGGCATTAGCACAGATACGCAGTATTTT.

This clonotype has a handful of counts. This rearrangement joins TRBV29-1 to TRBJ2-7; D call uncertain. Germline lookup yields CDR1 SQVTM and CDR2 ANQGSEA. CDR3 length: 16 amino acids. Trimming pared 0 bases from V and 2 bases from J, leaving 17 bases between. The CDR3 nucleotides are TGCAGCGTTGAAGATGCACAGCTCATAACGACCTACGAGCAGTACTTC. Encoded protein: CSVEDAQLITTYEQYF.

Here the CDR3 reads CASSLFESQSSGANVLTF. CDR3 coding DNA: TGTGCCAGCAGCCTGTTTGAAAGCCAGAGCTCTGGGGCCAACGTCCTGACTTTC. This rearrangement joins TRBV5-6 to TRBJ2-6, with D unclear. This CDR3 spans 18 amino acids. V lost 4 bases to trimming and J lost 0 bases, with 17 bases between them. The germline V gene encodes CDR1 SGHDT and CDR2 YYEEEE. The full variable domain, completed using reference TRBV5-6 and TRBJ2-6, is DAGVTQSPTHLIKTRGQQVTLRCSPKSGHDTVSWYQQALGQGPQFIFQYYEEEERQRGNFPDRFSGHQFPNYSSELNVNALLLGDSALYLCASSLFESQSSGANVLTFGAGSRLTVL.

In DNA, the CDR3 is TGTGCCAGCAGGGGGTGGGGACGCGCAGATACGCAGTATTTT. Translated, it gives CASRGWGRADTQYF. The chain uses TRBV7-8 and TRBJ2-3; D is tentatively TRBD1 or TRBD2 (5 bases each). With 6 bases removed from V and 4 bases from J, the gap between germline ends came to 14 bases. CDR1 and CDR2 from the germline V gene are SGHVS and FQNEAQ. This CDR3 contains 14 residues.

This clonotype was counted between two and nine times. The chain employs TRBV28 and TRBJ2-7, with 7 bases aligning to TRBD2. The CDR3 has 17 residues. Trimming cost V 8 bases and J 5 bases; bases outside gene matches: 21. Germline loops: CDR1 MDHEN, CDR2 SYDVKM. CDR3 nucleotide sequence: TGTGCCAGCCCCCCTCCCGGCCGGGGGGAGTATTTGGACGAGCAGTACTTC. Translation: CASPPPGRGEYLDEQYF.

CDR3: CASSYQTGVALNTGELFF. The CDR3 region has the DNA TGTGCCAGCAGCTACCAGACAGGGGTGGCCCTGAACACCGGGGAGCTGTTTTTT. The rearrangement uses TRBV7-9 and TRBJ2-2; 8 nucleotides line up with TRBD1. The germline gives CDR1 SEHNR, CDR2 FQNEAQ (reference sequence). CDR3 length: 18 amino acids. V was clipped by 4 bases and J by 1 base; unmatched bases: 11.

The rearrangement uses TRBV7-2 and TRBJ1-5; D is unresolved. CDR3 length equals 13 residues. Trimming stripped 2 bases from V and 5 bases from J, with 7 bases between. Germline-derived CDR1 and CDR2 are SGHTA and FQGNSA. The chain's CDR3 is CASSLSLDQPQHF. In DNA form, the CDR3 reads TGTGCCAGCAGCTTATCCCTTGATCAGCCCCAGCATTTT.

This clonotype was found a few times. The chain is built from TRBV5-6 and TRBJ2-3; 9 nucleotides match TRBD2. Germline V gene sequence: CDR1 SGHDT, CDR2 YYEEEE. CDR3 length equals 15 residues. After removal of 2 bases from V and 8 bases from J, the junction contained 9 bases not matched to a gene. DNA for the CDR3: TGTGCCAGCAGCTTCGGGGCGGGGGGGATCCTTACGCAGTATTTT. This codes for CASSFGAGGILTQYF.

The chain joins TRBV20-1 to TRBJ1-5; D unclear. The CDR3 has 15 residues. Trimming removed 3 bases from V and 1 base from J, with 13 bases in between. CDR1 DFQATT and CDR2 SNEGSKA come from the germline V gene (reference sequence). DNA of the CDR3: TGCAGTGCTAGTACCGCCCCTTTGAGCAATCAGCCCCAGCATTTT. Protein product: CSASTAPLSNQPQHF.

This clonotype was counted only a few times. This CDR3 reads CASRSRQMGLNTEAFF. The DNA for the CDR3 is TGTGCCAGCAGGTCAAGACAGATGGGATTGAACACTGAAGCTTTCTTT. The chain is built from TRBV6-5 and TRBJ1-1; maybe TRBD1 (5 bases). The germline V and J ends were trimmed by 6 bases and 0 bases, with 17 bases remaining between them. CDR3 length: 16 residues. The germline gives CDR1 MNHEY, CDR2 SVGAGI.

CDR3 region: CASSLGLGEAYEQYF. In DNA, the CDR3 is TGTGCCAGCAGCTTGGGACTAGGTGAGGCCTACGAGCAGTACTTC. The genes are TRBV7-2 and TRBJ2-5; TRBD2 agrees at 8 bases. The J call may be incorrect, as the DNA end agrees better with TRBJ2-7. Per germline, CDR1 SGHTA and CDR2 FQGNSA. This CDR3 has 15 residues.

In this sample, this clonotype turned up a few times. This CDR3 is CASSLDGMSASEQYF. CDR3 bases: TGTGCCAGCAGTTTAGATGGGATGTCGGCGAGCGAGCAGTACTTC. This sequence joins TRBV28 and TRBJ2-7, with D hard to call. Trimming stripped 2 bases from V and 6 bases from J, with 17 bases between. The germline V gene encodes CDR1 MDHEN and CDR2 SYDVKM. The CDR3 is 15 amino acids.

With regard to this clonotype: A read error may account for a junction end that differs from germline. The chain links TRBV9 to TRBJ2-4; a weak D match, TRBD1 (5 bases). The closer fit of TRBJ2-7 to the DNA end suggests the J call may be wrong. Germline V gives CDR1 SGDLS, CDR2 YYNGEE. This CDR3 spans 14 amino acids. The CDR3 loop is CANSVGSRAYEQYF. The CDR3 bases are TGTGCCAACAGCGTAGGGTCCAGGGCCTACGAGCAGTACTTC.

The table lists this clonotype with a few counts. The chain couples TRBV7-2 to TRBJ2-5; D might be TRBD2 (6 bases). V lost 7 bases and J 10 bases, leaving 19 bases between the germline ends. This CDR3 spans 13 amino acids. CDR1 and CDR2 from the germline V gene are SGHTA and FQGNSA. The CDR3 loop is CASTTPPRGNQYF. CDR3 sequence (DNA): TGTGCCAGCACCACTCCCCCCCGCGGGAACCAGTACTTC.

This rearrangement joins TRBV18 to TRBJ2-6; 9 positions agree with TRBD1. Germline V gene lookup returns CDR1 KGHSH and CDR2 LQKENI. The CDR3 is 17 residues long. Trimming cost V 4 bases and J 0 bases; bases outside gene matches: 4. This CDR3 reads CASSRGQGNSGANVLTF. DNA for the CDR3: TGTGCCAGCTCACGGGGACAGGGAAACTCTGGGGCCAACGTCCTGACTTTC.

V and J are TRBV20-1 and TRBJ2-5; 10 bases align to TRBD2. Germline CDR1 reads DFQATT; CDR2 reads SNEGSKA (reference sequence). The CDR3 consists of 15 residues. The ends lost 2 bases at V and 13 bases at J; junction bases unmatched: 16. This chain's CDR3 is CSARSLGTSAVRGYF. CDR3 coding DNA: TGCAGTGCTAGATCCCTCGGGACTAGCGCTGTAAGAGGGTACTTC.

This rearrangement joins TRBV3-1 to TRBJ2-7; D is perhaps TRBD2 (5 bases). CDR3 length equals 13 residues. Trimming pared 4 bases from V and 4 bases from J, leaving 11 bases between. Per germline, CDR1 LGHDT and CDR2 YNNKEL (reference sequence). This CDR3 reads CASSRWGEYEQYF. The CDR3 DNA sequence: TGTGCCAGCAGCCGATGGGGAGAATACGAGCAGTACTTC.

This clonotype was detected a few times. The chain links TRBV25-1 to TRBJ1-1; D perhaps matches TRBD1 (6 bases). The CDR3 covers 14 residues. CDR1 and CDR2 from the germline V gene are MGHDK and SYGVNS. The V and J ends lost 6 bases and 1 base respectively, with 12 bases between them. The CDR3 reads CASRRGGANTEAFF. The DNA for the CDR3 is TGTGCCAGCAGACGAGGGGGAGCGAACACTGAAGCTTTCTTT.

This clonotype was seen just once. The chain recombines TRBV29-1 with TRBJ2-5; D is possibly TRBD2 (5 bases). V lost 4 bases and J 2 bases, leaving 14 bases between the germline ends. There are 14 residues in the CDR3. Germline V gene sequence: CDR1 SQVTM, CDR2 ANQGSEA. The CDR3 reads CSVAGVAQQETQYF. DNA for the CDR3: TGCAGCGTTGCTGGGGTAGCGCAACAAGAGACCCAGTACTTC.

A few counts support this clonotype. This chain links TRBV20-1 with TRBJ1-5, with D unclear. V dropped 4 bases and J dropped 7 bases, with 11 bases sitting between them. The V gene's germline CDR1 is DFQATT and CDR2 SNEGSKA (reference sequence). This CDR3 is built from 12 residues. The CDR3 coding sequence is TGCAGTGCTACTGACCCGGTACAGCCCCAGCATTTT. Translation: CSATDPVQPQHF.

The chain combines TRBV20-1 with TRBJ2-3, with 15 bases fitting TRBD2. Germline lookup yields CDR1 DFQATT and CDR2 SNEGSKA (reference sequence). The CDR3 consists of 19 residues. Unmatched junction bases numbered 12, after V lost 4 bases and J lost 1 base. For the CDR3, the DNA is TGCAGTGCTATTTCAGGGACTAGCGGGAGGAGAACCGGCACAGATACGCAGTATTTT. Translation gives CSAISGTSGRRTGTDTQYF.

The chain is built from TRBV6-6 and TRBJ2-1, with TRBD2 matching 8 bases. V trimming: 5 bases; J trimming: 2 bases; junction bases outside the gene matches: 2. CDR3 length: 14 residues. Per the germline V gene, CDR1 is MNHNY and CDR2 is SVGAGI (reference sequence). The CDR3 here is CASSRGGTYNEQFF. The CDR3, as DNA: TGTGCCAGCAGTCGGGGGGGAACCTACAATGAGCAGTTCTTC.

The chain has TRBV20-1 and TRBJ2-5; 7 bases are shared with TRBD1. The length of the CDR3 is 13 residues. The junction had 6 bases not matched to a gene; V was cut back by 3 bases and J by 5 bases. The germline gives CDR1 DFQATT, CDR2 SNEGSKA (reference sequence). CDR3 protein: CSARGRGWETQYF. Here the CDR3 DNA reads TGCAGTGCTAGGGGCAGGGGGTGGGAGACCCAGTACTTC.

This clonotype was found a few times. This rearrangement joins TRBV29-1 to TRBJ2-3; 12 nucleotides line up with TRBD2. Germline V lookup: CDR1 SQVTM, CDR2 ANQGSEA. After removal of 4 bases from V and 5 bases from J, the junction contained 28 bases not matched to a gene. The CDR3 has 22 amino acids. The CDR3 DNA follows: TGCAGCGTTGTGGCCGAGGAAATGATGACTAGCGGGGGTCCACGTGCATTAGATACGCAGTATTTT. Residues: CSVVAEEMMTSGGPRALDTQYF.

This chain links TRBV9 with TRBJ2-7; 7 bases match TRBD2. V shed 3 bases and J 1 base; nucleotides not matched to a gene: 7. The germline gives CDR1 SGDLS, CDR2 YYNGEE. The length of the CDR3 is 15 residues. The CDR3 loop is CASSEGLADSYEQYF. DNA of the CDR3: TGTGCCAGCAGCGAGGGGCTAGCGGATTCCTACGAGCAGTACTTC.

This chain connects TRBV28 to TRBJ2-7; D gene uncertain. This CDR3 has 10 amino acids. Trimming took off 8 bases at V and 6 bases at J, with 8 bases between the two ends. Germline V gives CDR1 MDHEN, CDR2 SYDVKM. The CDR3, as DNA: TGTGCCAGCGGCATACCCGAGCAGTACTTC. Protein sequence: CASGIPEQYF.

The rearrangement uses TRBV6-6 and TRBJ2-7, with 9 bases identical to TRBD2. Germline loops: CDR1 MNHNY, CDR2 SVGAGI (reference sequence). Unmatched junction bases numbered 15, after V lost 6 bases and J lost 9 bases. The CDR3 runs to 15 residues. The CDR3 nucleotides read TGTGCCAGCAGCGCAGGAGGCGGGAGGGCGGAAGGGCAGTACTTC. This sequence encodes CASSAGGGRAEGQYF.

The chain links TRBV10-3 to TRBJ1-2, with 7 bases lining up with TRBD1. Per the germline V gene, CDR1 is ENHRY and CDR2 is SYGVKD. Trimming at V came to 0 bases and at J to 7 bases, leaving 17 bases not matched to a gene. The length of the CDR3 is 18 residues. The CDR3 loop is CAISESIGFPTGNRGYTF. In nucleotides, the CDR3 is TGTGCCATCAGTGAGTCGATCGGATTCCCGACAGGGAATCGTGGCTACACCTTC.

The chain employs TRBV6-2 or TRBV6-3 and TRBJ1-1; TRBD1 matches at 7 bases. The germline CDR1 and CDR2 sequences are MNHEY and SVGEGT. The CDR3 is 14 amino acids. The V and J ends lost 5 bases and 4 bases, in that order; junction bases with no gene match: 7. CDR3 nucleotides: TGTGCCAGCAGTAGGAACAGGGGAGGCACTGAAGCTTTCTTT. Amino acids: CASSRNRGGTEAFF.

The rearrangement links TRBV5-6 to TRBJ2-1; TRBD1 might be the D (6 bases). V was shortened by 1 base and J by 5 bases, with 13 bases between the two germline ends. CDR1 and CDR2 from the germline V gene are SGHDT and YYEEEE. The CDR3 covers 15 residues. The DNA for the CDR3 is TGTGCCAGCAGCTTGTATCGAAGGGGGAACAATGAGCAGTTCTTC. It codes for CASSLYRRGNNEQFF.

The chain carries TRBV28 and TRBJ2-7; D could derive from TRBD1 or TRBD2 (5 bases each). V shed 8 bases and J shed 6 bases, with 17 bases lying between them. Germline CDR1 reads MDHEN; CDR2 reads SYDVKM. The CDR3 contains 13 residues. The CDR3: CASCRDAPPEQYF. The CDR3 nucleotides are TGTGCCAGCTGCCGGGACGCCCCGCCCGAGCAGTACTTC.